The T cell receptor beta chain described here comes from a study of early T cells in non-severe SARS-CoV-2 infection. Study-wide results and caveats: Private and CD4 specificities were missed by VDJdb matching, which favored anti-spike CD8 responses.

Individual cDNA molecules were tagged with unique molecular identifiers. MiXCR, run by TCRdb on the 5' RACE reads, gives a single entry per CDR3 protein. Of tens of thousands of distinct CDR3 sequences listed, about 9% were seen once; the top ten hold roughly a sixth. Trimming left V 2 bases short and J 4 bases short, with 8 bases between. In germline, CDR1 is MNHNS, CDR2 SASEGT. The CDR3 is 13 residues long. This clonotype was picked up a small number of times. The antigen is undetermined. The V call is TRBV6-1, the J call TRBJ1-2; D not certain. The sample was whole blood, taken at baseline. This TCR was sampled from an adult who was a healthcare worker with PCR-confirmed SARS-CoV-2 infection or an uninfected control (not recorded which). Written as DNA, the CDR3 is TGTGCCAGCAGTGAACACCTTGCCTATGGCTACACCTTC. Its protein product is CASSEHLAYGYTF.